The 9 T cell receptor beta chains reported below all come from one sample, sequenced in a study of Graves' ophthalmopathy and Graves' hyperthyroidism. RNA transcripts were the source from which TCR beta CDR3 regions were amplified. HTBI primers were used in a first-round RT-PCR, which preceded a second-round multiplex PCR. TCRdb analysed the multiplex PCR reads with MiXCR anew, one entry per CDR3 protein. The sample has under 350,000 distinct CDR3 sequences; roughly 15% are singletons. Input material: peripheral blood. These receptors came from an adult man with Graves' ophthalmopathy.

The chain is built from TRBV6-2 or TRBV6-3 and TRBJ2-7; 14 bases align to TRBD2. The V segment lost 6 bases and the J segment 5 bases; nucleotides outside the gene matches: 6. CDR1 and CDR2 from the germline V gene are MNHEY and SVGEGT. The CDR3 spans 15 residues. This chain's CDR3 is CASRGLAGDWNEQYF. DNA of the CDR3: TGTGCCAGCAGGGGACTAGCGGGAGATTGGAACGAGCAGTACTTC.

This clonotype was counted at least ten times. Compared with germline, one end of the junction differs, possibly owing to a read error. The chain employs TRBV6-2 or TRBV6-3 and TRBJ1-1, with D tentatively TRBD1 (6 bases). The CDR3 has 13 amino acids. Germline CDR1 and CDR2: MNHEY and SVGEGT. CDR3 sequence (DNA): TGTGCCAGCAGTCACTCAGGGGCCACTGAAGCTTTCTTT. It is translated as CASSHSGATEAFF.

A few counts support this clonotype. The gene calls are TRBV5-1 and TRBJ2-2, with D possibly TRBD2 on 5 matching bases. The CDR3 spans 14 residues. With 4 bases removed from V and 3 bases from J, the gap between germline ends came to 10 bases. The germline gives CDR1 SGHRS, CDR2 YFSETQ. CDR3 loop: CASSPSGDTGELFF. The DNA for the CDR3 is TGCGCCAGCAGCCCTTCCGGGGACACCGGGGAGCTGTTTTTT.

This clonotype appeared many times. The chain is built from TRBV5-1 and TRBJ2-7, with D maybe TRBD1 (6 bases). Germline CDR1 reads SGHRS; CDR2 reads YFSETQ. The CDR3 runs to 17 residues. Trimming removed 1 base at V and 2 bases at J, with 19 bases between. The CDR3 bases are TGCGCCAGCAGCTTGCATGAGGGGGAACCCAAACCCTACGAGCAGTACTTC. Translation: CASSLHEGEPKPYEQYF.

This clonotype was observed many times. The chain uses TRBV6-5 and TRBJ2-7; D might be TRBD1 (5 bases). The germline V gene has CDR1 MNHEY and CDR2 SVGAGI. V dropped 2 bases and J dropped 3 bases, with 11 bases sitting between them. The CDR3 is 14 amino acids. The CDR3 reads CASSYGWTNYEQYF. The CDR3 nucleotides are TGTGCCAGCAGTTACGGTTGGACAAACTACGAGCAGTACTTC.

This clonotype came up many times. The rearrangement uses TRBV28 and TRBJ1-2; D uncertain. V was pared by 6 bases and J by 5 bases, with 16 bases between. Germline CDR1 reads MDHEN; CDR2 reads SYDVKM. The CDR3 is 14 residues long. This CDR3 reads CASRMDRKLYGYTF. CDR3 DNA: TGTGCCAGCAGAATGGACCGTAAACTTTATGGCTACACCTTC.

This chain uses TRBV9 with TRBJ2-5, with TRBD1 matching 7 bases. Germline V lookup: CDR1 SGDLS, CDR2 YYNGEE. The CDR3 covers 12 residues. V shed 5 bases and J 3 bases; nucleotides not matched to a gene: 1. CDR3 loop: CASRGTEETQYF. CDR3 nucleotides: TGTGCCAGCAGGGGGACAGAAGAGACCCAGTACTTC.

This clonotype was found many times. V and J are TRBV2 and TRBJ2-3; 8 bases are shared with TRBD2. The CDR3 runs 14 residues. CDR1 SNHLY and CDR2 FYNNEI come from the germline V gene. V dropped 5 bases and J dropped 6; count of bases not matched to a gene: 7. The CDR3 DNA reads TGTGCCAGCAGTAATAGACCGGGGGGGGATACGCAGTATTTT. It yields the protein CASSNRPGGDTQYF.

This clonotype was seen many times. The chain employs TRBV29-1 and TRBJ2-7; D perhaps matches TRBD1 (6 bases). Germline CDR1 reads SQVTM; CDR2 reads ANQGSEA. This CDR3 is 14 amino acids long. The V end lost 4 bases, the J end lost 5 bases, and 18 bases lay between the germline ends. The CDR3 nucleotides read TGCAGCGTTGGGCGCAGGGGAAGGCCCCACGAGCAGTACTTC. Translation: CSVGRRGRPHEQYF.